This T cell receptor beta chain is from a study of T cell responses to AZD1222 COVID-19 vaccine. Study-level results: Mapped onto spike, vaccine-associated CD4 TCRs spanned it and were dominant at 160-218 and 743-854. Spike-specific TCRs gained breadth and depth after people received two AZD1222 doses.

Losses at the gene ends were 1 base for V and 4 bases for J; bases not matched to a gene: 11. The CDR3 is made up of 17 amino acids. Germline loops: CDR1 SGHNT, CDR2 YENEEA. Here immunoSEQ multiplex PCR was the method, and the copy in TCRdb shows in-frame clones only, minus some. Here the sample spans about 78,000 clones, 90% being singletons. Remarks on this clone: Its antigen is as yet unknown.

The chain uses TRBV11-3 and TRBJ2-7; 9 bases are shared with TRBD2. The sequences come from peripheral blood, collected 28 days after the second AZD1222 dose. The receptor was derived from an adult who received the AZD1222 COVID-19 vaccine. The CDR3 DNA reads TGTGCCAGCAGCTTAGTCCTTGGGGCTAGCGGGATGTACGAGCAGTACTTC. This gives the protein CASSLVLGASGMYEQYF.